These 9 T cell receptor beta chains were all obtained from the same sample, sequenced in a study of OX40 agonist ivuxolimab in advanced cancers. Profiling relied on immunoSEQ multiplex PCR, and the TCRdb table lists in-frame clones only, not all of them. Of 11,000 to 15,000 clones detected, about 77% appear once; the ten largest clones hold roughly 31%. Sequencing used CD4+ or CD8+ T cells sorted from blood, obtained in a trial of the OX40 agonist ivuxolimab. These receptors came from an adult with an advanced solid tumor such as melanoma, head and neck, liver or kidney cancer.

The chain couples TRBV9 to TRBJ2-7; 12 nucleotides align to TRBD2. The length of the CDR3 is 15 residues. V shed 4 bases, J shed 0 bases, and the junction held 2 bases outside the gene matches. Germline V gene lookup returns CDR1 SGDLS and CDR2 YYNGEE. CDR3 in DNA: TGTGCCAGCAGCCGGACTAGCGGGGCCTCCTACGAGCAGTACTTC. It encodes CASSRTSGASYEQYF.

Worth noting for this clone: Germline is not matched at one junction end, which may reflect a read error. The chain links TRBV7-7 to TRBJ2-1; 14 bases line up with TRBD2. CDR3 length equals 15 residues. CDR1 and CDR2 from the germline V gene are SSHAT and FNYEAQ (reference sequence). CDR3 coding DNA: TGTGCTAGCAGCTTCGGGACTAGCGGGAGTGGTGAGCAGTTCTTC. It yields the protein CASSFGTSGSGEQFF.

The CDR3 DNA reads TGTGCCTGGAGTGTAGGGACTTTCAATGAGCAGTTCTTC. Protein product: CAWSVGTFNEQFF. V and J are TRBV30 and TRBJ2-1, with D possibly matching TRBD2 (6 bases). CDR1 is GTSNPN, CDR2 SVGIG, per germline (reference sequence). The length of the CDR3 is 13 residues. V was pared by 0 bases and J by 6 bases, with 9 bases between.

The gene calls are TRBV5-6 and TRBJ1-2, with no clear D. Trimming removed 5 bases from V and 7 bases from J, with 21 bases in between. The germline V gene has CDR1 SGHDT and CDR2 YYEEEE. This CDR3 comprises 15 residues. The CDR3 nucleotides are TGTGCCAGCAGTTTGATAGTGAGGGCGAAGGGTGGCTACACCTTC. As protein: CASSLIVRAKGGYTF.

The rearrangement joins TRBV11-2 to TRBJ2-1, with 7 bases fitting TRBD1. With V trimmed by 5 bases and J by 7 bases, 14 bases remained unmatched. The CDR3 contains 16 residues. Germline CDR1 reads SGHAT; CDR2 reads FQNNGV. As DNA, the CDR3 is TGTGCCAGCAGCCCGGACAGGTCAATCAAAAGGAATGAGCAGTTCTTC. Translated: CASSPDRSIKRNEQFF. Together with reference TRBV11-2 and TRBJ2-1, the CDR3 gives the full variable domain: EAGVAQSPRYKIIEKRQSVAFWCNPISGHATLYWYQQILGQGPKLLIQFQNNGVVDDSQLPKDRFSAERLKGVDSTLKIQPAKLEDSAVYLCASSPDRSIKRNEQFFGPGTRLTVL.

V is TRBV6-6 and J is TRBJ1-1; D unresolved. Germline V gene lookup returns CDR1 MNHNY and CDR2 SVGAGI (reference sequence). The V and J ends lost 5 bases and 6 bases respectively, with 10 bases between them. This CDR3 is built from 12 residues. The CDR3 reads CASSLGPAEAFF. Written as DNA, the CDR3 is TGTGCCAGCAGTCTGGGCCCAGCTGAAGCTTTCTTT.

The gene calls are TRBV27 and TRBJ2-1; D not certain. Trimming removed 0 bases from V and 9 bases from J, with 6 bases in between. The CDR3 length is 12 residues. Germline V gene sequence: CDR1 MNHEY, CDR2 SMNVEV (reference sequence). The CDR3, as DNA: TGTGCCAGCAGTTTATCCTTCAGTGAGCAGTTCTTC. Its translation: CASSLSFSEQFF.

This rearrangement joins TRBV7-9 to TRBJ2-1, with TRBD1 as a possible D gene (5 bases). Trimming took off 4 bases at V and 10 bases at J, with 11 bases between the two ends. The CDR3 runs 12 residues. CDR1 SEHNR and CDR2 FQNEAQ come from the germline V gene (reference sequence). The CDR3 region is CASSSTAGEQFF. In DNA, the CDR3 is TGTGCCAGCAGCTCCACAGCAGGGGAGCAGTTCTTC.

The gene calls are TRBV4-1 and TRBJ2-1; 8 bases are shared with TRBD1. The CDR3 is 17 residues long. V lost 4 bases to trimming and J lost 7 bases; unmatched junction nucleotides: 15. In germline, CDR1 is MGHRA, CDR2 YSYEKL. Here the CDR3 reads CASSLLGTGDGWNEQFF. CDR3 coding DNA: TGCGCCAGCAGCCTTCTTGGGACAGGCGATGGATGGAATGAGCAGTTCTTC.